This T cell receptor (beta chain) derives from a study of T-cell memory formation after mild COVID-19. Study conclusions and caveats: Day 15 to 85 contracting clones showed balanced CD4/CD8; later expanders leaned CD4+.

With regard to this clonotype: The target antigen is unknown.

TCRdb reanalysed the 5' RACE reads using MiXCR and keeps one entry per CDR3 protein. The table lists about 430,000 distinct CDR3 sequences, less than 25% of them singletons. This clonotype originated in an adult woman who had mild COVID-19 (a few samples of this study predate the infection). Cell type and time point are not known. Specimen: PBMCs or a T cell subset sorted from them (not recorded which).

The CDR3 nucleotides read TGCAGCGTTGTAGAGACAGGGGGCACTGAAGCTTTCTTT. Encoded protein: CSVVETGGTEAFF. This sequence joins TRBV29-1 and TRBJ1-1; TRBD1 matches at 9 bases. Trimming removed 4 bases from V and 4 bases from J; junction bases left unmatched: 4. The CDR3 contains 13 residues. Germline-derived CDR1 and CDR2 are SQVTM and ANQGSEA.